This T cell receptor beta chain was captured in a study of T cell responses to AZD1222 COVID-19 vaccine. Study results and caveats: Across spike, vaccine-associated CD4 TCRs were found, dominant at 160-218 and 743-854. No repertoire was sampled before or during the peak T cell response, only after it.

Doses given second, at about 4 or about 12 weeks, were pooled. Germline loops: CDR1 SGHKS, CDR2 YYEKEE (reference sequence). The CDR3 is made up of 14 amino acids. Trimming removed 0 bases at V and 2 bases at J, with 8 bases between. Regarding this clone: Its antigen remains unknown.

TCRdb keeps only in-frame clones here, not all; method: immunoSEQ multiplex PCR. The sample includes about 150,000 clones, about 93% of them seen just once. Specimen: peripheral blood, collected 28 days after the second AZD1222 dose. The rearrangement uses TRBV5-5 and TRBJ2-5; D is possibly TRBD1 (5 bases). The origin of this receptor is an adult who received the AZD1222 COVID-19 vaccine. The CDR3 DNA sequence: TGTGCCAGCAGCTTGGGGGGCAGTCAAGAGACCCAGTACTTC. It translates to CASSLGGSQETQYF.